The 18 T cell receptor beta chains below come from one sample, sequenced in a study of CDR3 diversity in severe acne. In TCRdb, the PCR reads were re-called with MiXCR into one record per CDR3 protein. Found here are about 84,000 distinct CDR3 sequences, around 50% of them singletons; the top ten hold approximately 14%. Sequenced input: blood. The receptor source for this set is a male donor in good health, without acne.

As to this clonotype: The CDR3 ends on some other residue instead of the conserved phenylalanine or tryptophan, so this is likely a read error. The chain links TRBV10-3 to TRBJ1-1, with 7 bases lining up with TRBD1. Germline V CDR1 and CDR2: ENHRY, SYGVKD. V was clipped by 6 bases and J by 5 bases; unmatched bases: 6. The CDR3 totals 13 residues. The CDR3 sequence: CAISSGGQTEAFS. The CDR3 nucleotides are TGTGCCATCAGCTCAGGGGGACAAACTGAAGCTTTCTCT.

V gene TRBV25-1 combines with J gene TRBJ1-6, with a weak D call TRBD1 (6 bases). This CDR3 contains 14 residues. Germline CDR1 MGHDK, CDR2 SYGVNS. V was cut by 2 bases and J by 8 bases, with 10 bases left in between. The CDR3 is CASSENRVDSPLHF. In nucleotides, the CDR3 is TGTGCCAGCAGTGAAAACAGGGTTGATTCACCCCTCCACTTT.

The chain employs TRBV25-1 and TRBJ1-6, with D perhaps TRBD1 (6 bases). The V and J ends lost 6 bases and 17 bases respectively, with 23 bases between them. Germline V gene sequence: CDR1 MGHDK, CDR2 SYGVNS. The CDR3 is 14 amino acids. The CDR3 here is CASSQDRGGRGVHF. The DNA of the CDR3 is TGTGCCAGCAGCCAAGATCGTGGGGGCAGAGGGGTCCACTTT.

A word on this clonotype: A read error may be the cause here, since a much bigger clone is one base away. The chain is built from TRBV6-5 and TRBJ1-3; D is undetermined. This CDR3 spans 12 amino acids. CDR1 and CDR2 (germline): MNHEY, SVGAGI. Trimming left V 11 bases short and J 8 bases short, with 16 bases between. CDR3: CAGTKDRHTIYF. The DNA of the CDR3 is TGTGCCGGCACTAAAGATCGGCACACCATATATTTT.

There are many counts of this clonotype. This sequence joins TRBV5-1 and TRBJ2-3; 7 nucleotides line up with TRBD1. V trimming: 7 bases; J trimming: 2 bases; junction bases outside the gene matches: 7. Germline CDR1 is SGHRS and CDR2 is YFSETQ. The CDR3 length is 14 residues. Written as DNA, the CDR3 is TGCGCCAGCGGATGGGACAGACCCACAGATACGCAGTATTTT. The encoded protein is CASGWDRPTDTQYF.

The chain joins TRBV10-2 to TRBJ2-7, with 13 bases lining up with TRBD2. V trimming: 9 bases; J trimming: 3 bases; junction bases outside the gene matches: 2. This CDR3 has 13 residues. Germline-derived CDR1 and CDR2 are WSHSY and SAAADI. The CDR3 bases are TGCGCCAGTGGGACTAGCGGGAACTACGAGCAGTACTTC. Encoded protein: CASGTSGNYEQYF.

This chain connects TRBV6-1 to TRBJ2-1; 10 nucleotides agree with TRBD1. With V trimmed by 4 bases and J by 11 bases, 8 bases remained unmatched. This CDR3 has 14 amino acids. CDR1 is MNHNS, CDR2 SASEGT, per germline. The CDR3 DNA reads TGTGCCAGCAGTGGAGGGACAGGGGCCACACAGCAGTTCTTC. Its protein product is CASSGGTGATQQFF.

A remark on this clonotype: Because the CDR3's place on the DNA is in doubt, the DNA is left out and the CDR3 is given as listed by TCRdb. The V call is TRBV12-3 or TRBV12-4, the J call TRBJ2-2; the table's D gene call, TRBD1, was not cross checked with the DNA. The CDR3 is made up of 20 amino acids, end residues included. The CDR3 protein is CASSLGGEAFFGQGTGELFF.

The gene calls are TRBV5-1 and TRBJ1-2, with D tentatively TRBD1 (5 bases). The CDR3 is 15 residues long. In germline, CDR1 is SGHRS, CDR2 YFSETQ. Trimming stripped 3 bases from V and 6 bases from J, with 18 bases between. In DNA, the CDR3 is TGCGCCAGCAGCTACGGGACTAGCAATGAGCATGGCTACACCTTC. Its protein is CASSYGTSNEHGYTF.

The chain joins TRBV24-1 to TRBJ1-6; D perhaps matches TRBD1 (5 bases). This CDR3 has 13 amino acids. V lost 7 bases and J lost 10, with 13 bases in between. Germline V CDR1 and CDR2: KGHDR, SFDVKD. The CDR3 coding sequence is TGTGCCACCAGCCCGACACAGGTCTCACCCCTCCACTTT. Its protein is CATSPTQVSPLHF.

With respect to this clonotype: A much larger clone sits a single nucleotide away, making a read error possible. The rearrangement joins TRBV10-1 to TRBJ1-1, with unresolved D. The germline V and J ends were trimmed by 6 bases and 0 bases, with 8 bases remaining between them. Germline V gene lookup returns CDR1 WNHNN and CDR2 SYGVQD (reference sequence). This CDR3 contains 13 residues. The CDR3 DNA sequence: TGCGCCAGCAGGGCGGGGATGAACACTGAAGCTTTCTTT. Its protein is CASRAGMNTEAFF.

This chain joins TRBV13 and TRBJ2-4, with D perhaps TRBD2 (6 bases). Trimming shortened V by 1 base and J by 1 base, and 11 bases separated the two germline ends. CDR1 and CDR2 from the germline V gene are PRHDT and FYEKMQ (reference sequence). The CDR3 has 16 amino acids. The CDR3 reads CASSLVEGGAKNIQYF. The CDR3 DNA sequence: TGTGCCAGCAGCTTAGTGGAGGGTGGGGCCAAAAACATTCAGTACTTC.

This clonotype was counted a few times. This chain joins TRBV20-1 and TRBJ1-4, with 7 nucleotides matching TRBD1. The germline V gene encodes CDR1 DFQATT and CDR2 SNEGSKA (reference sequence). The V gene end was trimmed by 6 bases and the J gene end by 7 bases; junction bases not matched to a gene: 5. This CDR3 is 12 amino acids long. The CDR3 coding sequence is TGCAGTGCAACCGGGACAGCTGAAAAACTGTTTTTT. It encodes CSATGTAEKLFF.

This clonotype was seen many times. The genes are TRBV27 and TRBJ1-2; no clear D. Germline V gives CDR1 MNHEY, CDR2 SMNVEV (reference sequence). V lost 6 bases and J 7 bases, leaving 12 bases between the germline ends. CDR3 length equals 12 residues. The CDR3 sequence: CASRGRVSGYTF. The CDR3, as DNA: TGTGCCAGCAGGGGTCGTGTGAGTGGCTACACCTTC.

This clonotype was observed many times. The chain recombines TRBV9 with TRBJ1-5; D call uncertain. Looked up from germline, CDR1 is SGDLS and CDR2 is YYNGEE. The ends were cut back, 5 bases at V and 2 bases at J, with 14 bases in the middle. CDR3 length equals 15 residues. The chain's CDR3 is CASSGDIGGNQPQHF. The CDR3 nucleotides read TGTGCCAGCAGTGGAGACATCGGGGGCAATCAGCCCCAGCATTTT.

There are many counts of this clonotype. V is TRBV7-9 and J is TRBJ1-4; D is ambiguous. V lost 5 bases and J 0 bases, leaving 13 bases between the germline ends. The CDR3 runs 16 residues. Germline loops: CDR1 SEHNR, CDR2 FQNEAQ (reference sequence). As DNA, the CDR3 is TGTGCCAGCAGCCTCACGGTAGCGGCAACTAATGAAAAACTGTTTTTT. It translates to CASSLTVAATNEKLFF.

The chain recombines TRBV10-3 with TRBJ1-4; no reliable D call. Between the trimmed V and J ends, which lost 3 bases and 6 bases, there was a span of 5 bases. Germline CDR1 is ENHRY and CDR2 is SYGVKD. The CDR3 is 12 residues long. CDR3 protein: CAISEVDEKLFF. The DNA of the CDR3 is TGTGCCATCAGTGAAGTGGATGAAAAACTGTTTTTT.

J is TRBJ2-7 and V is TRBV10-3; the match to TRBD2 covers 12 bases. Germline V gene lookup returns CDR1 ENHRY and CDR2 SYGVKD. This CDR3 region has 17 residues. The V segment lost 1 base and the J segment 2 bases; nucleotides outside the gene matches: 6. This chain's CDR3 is CAISELTGLAGPYEQYF. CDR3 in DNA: TGTGCCATCAGTGAGTTGACCGGACTAGCGGGACCCTACGAGCAGTACTTC.